These 21 T cell receptor beta chains were sequenced from one sample in a study of blood T cell repertoires in COVID-19. Only in-frame clones appear in the TCRdb table, and some are missing; sequencing was by immunoSEQ multiplex PCR. The sample has about 440,000 clones; roughly 87% are singletons. The specimen sequenced was PBMCs or T cells enriched from blood (not recorded which). The receptor source for this set is a woman between 18 and 29 years old with acute COVID-19.

This chain joins TRBV9 and TRBJ2-3; D is unresolved. The CDR3 length is 17 residues. Per germline, CDR1 SGDLS and CDR2 YYNGEE. Trimming stripped 3 bases from V and 4 bases from J, with 21 bases between. The CDR3 DNA reads as TGTGCCAGCAGCGAAAGCCGTTACCTCGCGGCTGCAGATACGCAGTATTTT. Translation gives CASSESRYLAAADTQYF.

J is TRBJ1-4 and V is TRBV7-2; maybe TRBD1 (5 bases). Germline-derived CDR1 and CDR2 are SGHTA and FQGNSA. Trimming cost V 0 bases and J 2 bases, with 7 bases left between them. There are 15 residues in the CDR3. This CDR3 reads CASSLARVTNEKLFF. DNA of the CDR3: TGTGCCAGCAGCTTAGCCAGGGTGACTAATGAAAAACTGTTTTTT.

This clone showed up just a few times. The V and J genes are TRBV10-1 and TRBJ1-2, with D perhaps matching TRBD1 (5 bases). Trimming cost V 6 bases and J 4 bases, with 12 bases left between them. In germline, CDR1 is WNHNN, CDR2 SYGVQD (reference sequence). The CDR3 runs to 13 residues. The CDR3 bases are TGCGCCAGCAGCGGACAACGAGGCTATGGCTACACCTTC. Its translation: CASSGQRGYGYTF.

This clone was picked up one time. Additional DNA sequences in this sample encode the identical CDR3. V is TRBV10-3 and J is TRBJ1-1; 9 bases line up with TRBD1. The CDR3 is 13 amino acids. The germline V gene encodes CDR1 ENHRY and CDR2 SYGVKD. V was pared by 6 bases and J by 3 bases, with 2 bases of the junction left unmatched. CDR3 DNA sequence: TGTGCCATCAGCCGACAGGGGGACACTGAAGCTTTCTTT. Its protein product is CAISRQGDTEAFF.

This rearrangement joins TRBV5-4 to TRBJ2-4, with 7 bases fitting TRBD1. This CDR3 region has 14 residues. Germline V gives CDR1 SGHNT, CDR2 YYREEE (reference sequence). The V gene end was trimmed by 3 bases and the J gene end by 6 bases; junction bases not matched to a gene: 6. CDR3 coding DNA: TGTGCCAGCAGCTCCGGGGACAGACTAAACATTCAGTACTTC. It translates to CASSSGDRLNIQYF.

The chain couples TRBV28 to TRBJ1-2; TRBD1 aligns across 11 bases. This CDR3 spans 14 amino acids. Per the germline V gene, CDR1 is MDHEN and CDR2 is SYDVKM. J lost 8 bases, V lost 5 bases, and 7 bases had no gene match. Written as DNA, the CDR3 is TGTGCCAGCAGTAGGACAGGGGGCTCGAAGGGCTACACCTTC. It codes for CASSRTGGSKGYTF.

The V call is TRBV5-1, the J call TRBJ1-2; D gene ambiguous. The CDR3 runs to 16 residues. CDR1 and CDR2 (germline): SGHRS, YFSETQ. V shed 0 bases and J shed 0 bases, with 12 bases lying between them. CDR3 DNA: TGCGCCAGCAGCTTGGGGTCTAACACAGCTAACTATGGCTACACCTTC. Its protein product is CASSLGSNTANYGYTF. The full variable domain, completed using reference TRBV5-1 and TRBJ1-2, is KAGVTQTPRYLIKTRGQQVTLSCSPISGHRSVSWYQQTPGQGLQFLFEYFSETQRNKGNFPGRFSGRQFSNSRSEMNVSTLELGDSALYLCASSLGSNTANYGYTFGSGTRLTVV.

This chain links TRBV27 with TRBJ2-7; D not resolved. Germline CDR1 MNHEY, CDR2 SMNVEV (reference sequence). CDR3 length: 14 amino acids. V gave up 4 bases and J gave up 3 bases, with 13 bases separating them. CDR3 in DNA: TGTGCCAGCAGTTCTACGTTGGGCAGCTACGAGCAGTACTTC. This encodes CASSSTLGSYEQYF.

The J gene is TRBJ1-5, the V gene TRBV19, with TRBD1 matching 10 bases. Germline V CDR1 and CDR2: LNHDA, SQIVND (reference sequence). Trimming at V came to 2 bases and at J to 6 bases, leaving 7 bases not matched to a gene. The CDR3 is made up of 16 amino acids. The CDR3 loop is CASSIMGQGNRQPQHF. As DNA, the CDR3 is TGTGCCAGTAGTATAATGGGACAGGGGAATCGTCAGCCCCAGCATTTT.

This chain links TRBV6-5 with TRBJ1-2; D is possibly TRBD1 (6 bases). V lost 7 bases and J lost 3, with 15 bases in between. The V gene's germline CDR1 is MNHEY and CDR2 SVGAGI. The CDR3 runs 14 residues. In nucleotides, the CDR3 is TGTGCCAGCAAAACAGGGATGGTTGACTATGGCTACACCTTC. As protein: CASKTGMVDYGYTF.

The chain combines TRBV3-1 (or the pseudogene TRBV3-2) with TRBJ1-3; possible D gene TRBD1, 6 bases. Germline assignment: CDR1 LGHDT and CDR2 YNNKEL (reference sequence). Trimming cost V 4 bases and J 2 bases, with 9 bases left between them. This CDR3 region has 14 residues. CDR3 sequence: CASSLRTAGNTIYF. DNA for the CDR3: TGTGCCAGCAGCCTACGGACAGCTGGAAACACCATATATTTT.

The CDR3 is CASSEGRYPYEQYF. The CDR3 DNA is TGTGCCAGCAGTGAAGGGCGGTACCCCTACGAGCAGTACTTC. The chain is built from TRBV2 and TRBJ2-7; no definite D call. Germline V gives CDR1 SNHLY, CDR2 FYNNEI. There are 14 residues in the CDR3. Trimming removed 1 base from V and 2 bases from J, with 9 bases in between.

This chain links TRBV2 with TRBJ2-1; D not resolved. The germline V and J ends were trimmed by 2 bases and 2 bases, with 10 bases remaining between them. The CDR3 length is 15 residues. Germline V lookup: CDR1 SNHLY, CDR2 FYNNEI. The CDR3 is CASSEYGDTYNEQFF. The CDR3 bases are TGTGCCAGCAGTGAATACGGTGATACCTACAATGAGCAGTTCTTC.

The chain links TRBV7-2 to TRBJ2-3; a weak D match, TRBD2 (5 bases). Germline V gene data show CDR1 as SGHTA and CDR2 as FQGNSA. Trimming left V 6 bases short and J 5 bases short, with 12 bases between. CDR3 size: 13 residues. The CDR3 sequence: CASSSRGGDTQYF. CDR3 nucleotides: TGTGCCAGCAGTTCGCGCGGAGGAGATACGCAGTATTTT.

The V and J genes are TRBV19 and TRBJ1-1; TRBD1 agrees at 8 bases. Germline CDR1 and CDR2: LNHDA and SQIVND (reference sequence). This CDR3 region has 16 residues. Losses at the gene ends were 2 bases for V and 2 bases for J; bases not matched to a gene: 7. CDR3 in amino acids: CASSIRPGGLNTEAFF. Here the CDR3 DNA reads TGTGCCAGTAGTATAAGGCCAGGGGGCCTTAACACTGAAGCTTTCTTT.

CDR3 region: CASTHGGFETQYF. CDR3 coding DNA: TGCGCCAGCACTCATGGGGGGTTTGAGACCCAGTACTTC. The chain combines TRBV5-1 with TRBJ2-5; possible D gene TRBD2, 6 bases. Germline loops: CDR1 SGHRS, CDR2 YFSETQ. There are 13 residues in the CDR3. Trimming took 6 bases from V and 5 from J, leaving 14 bases between them. Full variable domain (outside the CDR3, taken from reference TRBV5-1 and TRBJ2-5): KAGVTQTPRYLIKTRGQQVTLSCSPISGHRSVSWYQQTPGQGLQFLFEYFSETQRNKGNFPGRFSGRQFSNSRSEMNVSTLELGDSALYLCASTHGGFETQYFGPGTRLLVL.

The chain joins TRBV4-1 to TRBJ1-1; D unresolved. The CDR3 loop spans 13 amino acids. The V gene's germline CDR1 is MGHRA and CDR2 YSYEKL. Trimming cost V 1 base and J 1 base, with 4 bases left between them. The CDR3 loop reads CASSQVGNTEAFF. The CDR3 DNA reads TGCGCCAGCAGCCAAGTCGGGAACACTGAAGCTTTCTTT.

V is TRBV7-2 and J is TRBJ2-2, with TRBD2 identical over 10 bases. The CDR3 covers 18 residues. CDR1 SGHTA and CDR2 FQGNSA come from the germline V gene. V shed 3 bases, J shed 6 bases, and the junction held 13 bases outside the gene matches. The CDR3 DNA follows: TGTGCCAGCAGCTTTCCCGGGACTAGCGTTATATGGGCCGGGGAGCTGTTTTTT. This codes for CASSFPGTSVIWAGELFF.

J is TRBJ1-1 and V is TRBV28; no definite D call. This CDR3 has 13 residues. V shed 1 base and J shed 5 bases, with 8 bases lying between them. CDR1 and CDR2 from the germline V gene are MDHEN and SYDVKM. The CDR3 bases are TGTGCCAGCAGTTTATTGAGGCGGACTGAAGCTTTCTTT. Protein product: CASSLLRRTEAFF.

This clone was seen more than once but under ten times. The chain combines TRBV24-1 with TRBJ1-5, with 8 bases lining up with TRBD1. The germline CDR1 and CDR2 sequences are KGHDR and SFDVKD. Trimming cost V 5 bases and J 3 bases; bases outside gene matches: 5. The CDR3 sequence is 15 residues long. CDR3 bases: TGTGCCACCAGTGCCCAGGGGGCCGACAATCAGCCCCAGCATTTT. This gives the protein CATSAQGADNQPQHF.

This chain connects TRBV10-3 to TRBJ2-1; 7 bases agree with TRBD2. The CDR3 is 16 amino acids. Per germline, CDR1 ENHRY and CDR2 SYGVKD. V lost 0 bases and J lost 4; bases outside the gene matches: 6. CDR3 sequence: CAISESGGRSYNEQFF. CDR3 DNA sequence: TGTGCCATCAGTGAGTCGGGGGGGAGGAGTTACAATGAGCAGTTCTTC.